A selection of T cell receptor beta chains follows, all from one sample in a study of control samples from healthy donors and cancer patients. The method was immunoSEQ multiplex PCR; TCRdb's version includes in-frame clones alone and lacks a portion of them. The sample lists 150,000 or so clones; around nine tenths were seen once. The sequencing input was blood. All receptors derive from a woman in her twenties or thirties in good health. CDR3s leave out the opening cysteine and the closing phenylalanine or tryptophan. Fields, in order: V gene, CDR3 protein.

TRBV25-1 ASRDNLNTEAF
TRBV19 ASSSDGGNEKLF
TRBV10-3 AISDSGLAGGVETQY
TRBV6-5 ASSQGSAEAF
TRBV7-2 ASSLAFWGAPPDTQY
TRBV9 ASSDRIGLAGGQMDTQY
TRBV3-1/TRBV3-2 ASSQAGTSGNRYEQY
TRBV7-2 ASSLHGGFNTDTQY
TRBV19 ASSTGGNQPQH
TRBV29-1 SVEGQGASPVDYGYT
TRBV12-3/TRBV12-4 ASSPGVNEQF
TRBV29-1 SVDKGSGYGYT
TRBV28 ASRKDSGLWPQH
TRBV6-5 ASSEDRRPYRETF
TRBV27 ASSLRAPGGFYQPQH
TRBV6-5 ASSLAGGRDTQY
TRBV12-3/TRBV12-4 ASRLAGGETQY
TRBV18 ASSRRRDYGYT
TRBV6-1 ASSDGSRLLRPGANVLT
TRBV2 ASRKQGGTGELF
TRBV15 ATSRANEQF
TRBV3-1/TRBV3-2 ASSPEGRRTSNGYT